This is a list of T cell receptor beta chains from one sample in a study of cytotoxic CD8 clonotypes in ibrutinib-treated CLL. Sequencing was performed with immunoSEQ multiplex PCR; in TCRdb, only in-frame clones are kept and a portion is missing. This table has some 50,000 clones, more than 55% appearing once. The sample in question was PBMCs, obtained after 24 months of ibrutinib treatment. The source is a human donor with chronic lymphocytic leukemia. CDR3s include the opening cysteine and the closing phenylalanine or tryptophan. The D gene is left open where the match is weak. Some rows mark clone size as missing; the rest say once, few, many or name a class of expanded clone.

j_gene: TRBJ2-1; v_gene: TRBV12-5; abundance: many; d_gene: TRBD1; CDR3aa: CASGSTDRGFENEQFF; CDR3nt: TGTGCTAGTGGTTCCACGGACAGGGGGTTTGAGAATGAGCAGTTCTTC
j_gene: TRBJ1-3; v_gene: TRBV5-4; abundance: many; d_gene: TRBD1; CDR3aa: CASSRTGRGRNTIYF; CDR3nt: TGTGCCAGCAGCCGGACAGGGCGGGGGAGAAACACCATATATTTT
j_gene: TRBJ2-5; v_gene: TRBV2; abundance: many; d_gene: TRBD2; CDR3aa: CATNSGGALETQYF; CDR3nt: TGTGCCACCAATAGCGGGGGGGCCTTAGAGACCCAGTACTTC
j_gene: TRBJ1-1; v_gene: TRBV4-1; abundance: .; d_gene: TRBD1; CDR3aa: CASSQAGGKAAEAFF; CDR3nt: TGCGCCAGCAGCCAAGCAGGGGGCAAGGCCGCTGAAGCTTTCTTT
j_gene: TRBJ2-7; v_gene: TRBV18; abundance: .; d_gene: .; CDR3aa: CASSPPKAYEQYF; CDR3nt: TGTGCCAGCTCACCACCGAAGGCCTACGAGCAGTACTTC
j_gene: TRBJ2-5; v_gene: TRBV29-1; abundance: .; d_gene: .; CDR3aa: CSAPVGGETQYF; CDR3nt: TGCAGCGCGCCTGTGGGAGGCGAGACCCAGTACTTC
j_gene: TRBJ2-5; v_gene: TRBV5-4; abundance: .; d_gene: .; CDR3aa: CASSFALLRDGQETQYF; CDR3nt: TGTGCCAGCAGCTTCGCTTTGCTAAGGGACGGCCAAGAGACCCAGTACTTC
j_gene: TRBJ2-7; v_gene: TRBV5-1; abundance: .; d_gene: TRBD2; CDR3aa: CASSPSGGTYEQYF; CDR3nt: TGCGCCAGCAGCCCTAGCGGGGGGACCTACGAGCAGTACTTC
j_gene: TRBJ1-6; v_gene: TRBV27; abundance: .; d_gene: .; CDR3aa: CASSSGHRNSPLHF; CDR3nt: TGTGCCAGCAGTTCGGGACACCGAAATTCACCCCTCCACTTT
j_gene: TRBJ1-1; v_gene: TRBV10-3; abundance: .; d_gene: .; CDR3aa: CAIKGQVNTEAFF; CDR3nt: TGTGCCATCAAGGGGCAAGTGAACACTGAAGCTTTCTTT
j_gene: TRBJ2-1; v_gene: TRBV11-2; abundance: .; d_gene: .; CDR3aa: CASSETSNEQFF; CDR3nt: TGTGCCAGCAGCGAGACTAGCAATGAGCAGTTCTTC
j_gene: TRBJ2-3; v_gene: TRBV29-1; abundance: many; d_gene: .; CDR3aa: CSATREGGDTQYF; CDR3nt: TGCAGCGCCACTAGGGAAGGGGGAGATACGCAGTATTTT
j_gene: TRBJ2-5; v_gene: TRBV2; abundance: few; d_gene: .; CDR3aa: CASSPQETQYF; CDR3nt: TGTGCCAGCAGTCCCCAAGAGACCCAGTACTTC
j_gene: TRBJ2-7; v_gene: TRBV29-1; abundance: .; d_gene: .; CDR3aa: CSVSQSYEQYF; CDR3nt: TGCAGCGTGAGCCAATCCTACGAGCAGTACTTC
j_gene: TRBJ1-1; v_gene: TRBV5-4; abundance: .; d_gene: .; CDR3aa: CASSSWGRQNTEAFF; CDR3nt: TGTGCCAGCAGCTCCTGGGGCAGACAGAACACTGAAGCTTTCTTT
j_gene: TRBJ1-4; v_gene: TRBV6-5; abundance: .; d_gene: .; CDR3aa: CASSYSRDTNEKLFF; CDR3nt: TGTGCCAGCAGTTACTCAAGGGACACGAATGAAAAACTGTTTTTT
j_gene: TRBJ2-5; v_gene: TRBV7-7; abundance: .; d_gene: .; CDR3aa: CASSLVGRRETQYF; CDR3nt: TGTGCTAGCAGCTTAGTGGGGCGGCGGGAGACCCAGTACTTC
j_gene: TRBJ2-7; v_gene: TRBV6-1; abundance: .; d_gene: .; CDR3aa: CASRAQGYEQYF; CDR3nt: TGTGCCAGCAGAGCTCAGGGCTACGAGCAGTACTTC
j_gene: TRBJ2-7; v_gene: TRBV6-6; abundance: once; d_gene: TRBD2; CDR3aa: CASSFPPGGASYEQYF; CDR3nt: TGTGCCAGCAGTTTCCCCCCGGGGGGGGCATCCTACGAGCAGTACTTC
j_gene: TRBJ1-1; v_gene: TRBV15; abundance: once; d_gene: .; CDR3aa: CATSRDQDIFNTEAFF; CDR3nt: TGTGCCACCAGCAGAGATCAGGACATTTTCAACACTGAAGCTTTCTTT
j_gene: TRBJ2-5; v_gene: TRBV5-8; abundance: .; d_gene: .; CDR3aa: CASSLPGEGETQYF; CDR3nt: TGTGCCAGCAGCTTGCCAGGCGAAGGAGAGACCCAGTACTTC
j_gene: TRBJ2-5; v_gene: TRBV7-6; abundance: .; d_gene: TRBD1; CDR3aa: CASSQGGGPRLQETQYF; CDR3nt: TGTGCCAGCAGCCAAGGGGGCGGGCCAAGGCTCCAAGAGACCCAGTACTTC
j_gene: TRBJ1-2; v_gene: TRBV6-6; abundance: .; d_gene: TRBD1; CDR3aa: CASSTGQGSVLYGYTF; CDR3nt: TGTGCCAGCAGTACTGGACAGGGATCGGTTTTATATGGCTACACCTTC
j_gene: TRBJ1-1; v_gene: TRBV7-2; abundance: .; d_gene: .; CDR3aa: CASSLHFIATGMNTEAFF; CDR3nt: TGTGCCAGCAGCTTACATTTCATAGCGACCGGCATGAACACTGAAGCTTTCTTT